This TCR beta chain was sequenced in a study of identical twins. Study conclusions and caveats: The degree of excess twin sharing was weaker in beta out-of-frame sequences.

MiXCR, run by TCRdb on the 5' RACE reads, gives a single entry per CDR3 protein. The table records 350,000 to 450,000 distinct CDR3 sequences, about a fifth of them present only once. This clonotype was seen at least ten times. Antigen specificity is unknown. The CDR3 has 15 amino acids. V was shortened by 1 base and J by 7 bases, with 14 bases between the two germline ends. Germline V gene lookup returns CDR1 LGHNA and CDR2 YNFKEQ. This receptor was taken from a man in his fifties in good health. Sequences were obtained from naive T cells sorted from blood. The V call is TRBV4-2, the J call TRBJ2-1; D is undetermined. Here the CDR3 DNA reads TGTGCCAGCAGCCAAGTTAACTACCGCTTGAATGAGCAGTTCTTC. Amino acid sequence: CASSQVNYRLNEQFF.